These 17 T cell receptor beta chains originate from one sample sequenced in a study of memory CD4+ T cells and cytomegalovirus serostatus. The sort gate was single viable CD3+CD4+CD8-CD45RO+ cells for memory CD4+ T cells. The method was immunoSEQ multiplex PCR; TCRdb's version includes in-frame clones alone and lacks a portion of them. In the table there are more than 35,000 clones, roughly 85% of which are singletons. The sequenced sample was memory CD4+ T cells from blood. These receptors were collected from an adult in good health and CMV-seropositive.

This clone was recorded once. The CDR3 DNA reads as TGTGCCAGCAGTCCCTCCGACAGGCGGAACACTGAAGCTTTCTTT. Translating gives CASSPSDRRNTEAFF. The chain uses TRBV6-6 and TRBJ1-1; a possible D gene is TRBD1 (6 bases). The CDR3 contains 15 residues. V lost 5 bases and J lost 1, with 14 bases in between. CDR1 is MNHNY and CDR2 is SVGAGI in the germline V gene (reference sequence).

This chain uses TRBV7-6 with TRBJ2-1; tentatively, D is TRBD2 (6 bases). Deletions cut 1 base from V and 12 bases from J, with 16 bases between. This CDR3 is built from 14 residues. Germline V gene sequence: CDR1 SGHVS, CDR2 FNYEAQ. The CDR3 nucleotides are TGTGCCAGCAGCTTAGGGGGCAGAACACTAGCGCAGTTCTTC. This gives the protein CASSLGGRTLAQFF.

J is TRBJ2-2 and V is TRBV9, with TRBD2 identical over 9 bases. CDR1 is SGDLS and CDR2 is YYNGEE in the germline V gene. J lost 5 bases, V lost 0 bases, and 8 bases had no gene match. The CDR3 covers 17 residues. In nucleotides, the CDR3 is TGTGCCAGCAGCGTAGCTGGGCTAGCGGGGATTACCGGGGAGCTGTTTTTT. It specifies CASSVAGLAGITGELFF.

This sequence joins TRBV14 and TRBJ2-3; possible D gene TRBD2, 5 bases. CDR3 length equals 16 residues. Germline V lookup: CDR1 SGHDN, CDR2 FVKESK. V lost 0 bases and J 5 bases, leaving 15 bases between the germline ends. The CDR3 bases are TGTGCCAGCAGCCAAGATCAAAGGCGAGCGGTAGATACGCAGTATTTT. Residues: CASSQDQRRAVDTQYF.

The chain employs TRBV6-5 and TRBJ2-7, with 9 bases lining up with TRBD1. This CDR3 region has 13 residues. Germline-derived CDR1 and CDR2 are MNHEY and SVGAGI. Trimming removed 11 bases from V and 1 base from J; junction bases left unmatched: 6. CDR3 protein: CAAGQGPSYEQYF. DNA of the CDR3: TGTGCCGCCGGACAGGGGCCTTCCTACGAGCAGTACTTC.

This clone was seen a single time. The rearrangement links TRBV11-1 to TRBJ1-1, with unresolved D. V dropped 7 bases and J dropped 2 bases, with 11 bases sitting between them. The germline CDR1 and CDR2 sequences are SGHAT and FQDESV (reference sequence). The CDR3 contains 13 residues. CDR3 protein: CASTNQANTEAFF. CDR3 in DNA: TGTGCCAGCACGAACCAAGCCAACACTGAAGCTTTCTTT.

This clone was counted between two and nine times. CDR3 coding DNA: TGTGCCAGTAGTATAGATAAGAATTCACCCCTCCACTTT. Residues: CASSIDKNSPLHF. The gene calls are TRBV19 and TRBJ1-6, with D hard to call. The CDR3 spans 13 residues. The ends were cut back, 0 bases at V and 7 bases at J, with 4 bases in the middle. CDR1 LNHDA and CDR2 SQIVND come from the germline V gene (reference sequence).

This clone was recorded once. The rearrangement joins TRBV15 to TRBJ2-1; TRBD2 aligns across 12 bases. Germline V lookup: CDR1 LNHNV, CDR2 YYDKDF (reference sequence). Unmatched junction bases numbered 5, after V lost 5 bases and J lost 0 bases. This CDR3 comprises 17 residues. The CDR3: CATSSGLAGHSYNEQFF. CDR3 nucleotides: TGTGCCACCAGCTCCGGACTAGCGGGACACTCCTACAATGAGCAGTTCTTC. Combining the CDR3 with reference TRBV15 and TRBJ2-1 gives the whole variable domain DAMVIQNPRYQVTQFGKPVTLSCSQTLNHNVMYWYQQKSSQAPKLLFHYYDKDFNNEADTPDNFQSRRPNTSFCFLDIRSPGLGDTAMYLCATSSGLAGHSYNEQFFGPGTRLTVL.

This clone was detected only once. CDR3 in amino acids: CASSLAGTGTNEQFF. CDR3 nucleotide sequence: TGTGCCAGCAGCTTAGCGGGGACAGGGACCAATGAGCAGTTCTTC. The genes are TRBV7-9 and TRBJ2-1; 9 bases align to TRBD1. The V gene end was trimmed by 0 bases and the J gene end by 6 bases; junction bases not matched to a gene: 3. Per germline, CDR1 SEHNR and CDR2 FQNEAQ (reference sequence). The CDR3 length is 15 residues. Full variable domain (missing parts from reference TRBV7-9 and TRBJ2-1): DTGVSQNPRHKITKRGQNVTFRCDPISEHNRLYWYRQTLGQGPEFLTYFQNEAQLEKSRLLSDRFSAERPKGSFSTLEIQRTEQGDSAMYLCASSLAGTGTNEQFFGPGTRLTVL.

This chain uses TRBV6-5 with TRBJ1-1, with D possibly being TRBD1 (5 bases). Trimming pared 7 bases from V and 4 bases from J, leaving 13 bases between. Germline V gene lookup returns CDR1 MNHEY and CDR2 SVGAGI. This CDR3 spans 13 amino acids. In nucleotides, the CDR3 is TGTGCCAGCACCCGAGGGGTAGGCACTGAAGCTTTCTTT. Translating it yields CASTRGVGTEAFF.

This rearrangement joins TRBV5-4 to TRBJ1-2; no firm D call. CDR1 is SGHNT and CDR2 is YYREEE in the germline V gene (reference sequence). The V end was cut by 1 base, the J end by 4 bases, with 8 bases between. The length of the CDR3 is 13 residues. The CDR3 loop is CASSLREAYGYTF. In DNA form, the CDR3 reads TGTGCCAGCAGCTTGCGGGAGGCCTATGGCTACACCTTC.

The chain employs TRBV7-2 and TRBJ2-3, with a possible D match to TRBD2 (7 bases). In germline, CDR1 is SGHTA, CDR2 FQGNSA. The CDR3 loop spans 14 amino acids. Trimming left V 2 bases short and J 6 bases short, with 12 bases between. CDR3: CASSLSGGADTQYF. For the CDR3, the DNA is TGTGCCAGCAGCTTAAGTGGGGGGGCCGATACGCAGTATTTT.

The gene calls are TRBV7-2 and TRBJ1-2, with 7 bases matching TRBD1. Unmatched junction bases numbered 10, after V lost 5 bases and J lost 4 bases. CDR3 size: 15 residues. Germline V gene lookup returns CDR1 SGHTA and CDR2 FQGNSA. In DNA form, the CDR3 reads TGTGCCAGCAGCGAAGGGGGACAGTTCGGCTATGGCTACACCTTC. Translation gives CASSEGGQFGYGYTF.

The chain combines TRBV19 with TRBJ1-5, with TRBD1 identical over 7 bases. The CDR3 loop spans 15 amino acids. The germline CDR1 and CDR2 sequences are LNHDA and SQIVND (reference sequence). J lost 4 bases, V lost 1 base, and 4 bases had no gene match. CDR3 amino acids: CASSIGQGENQPQHF. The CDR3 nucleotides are TGTGCCAGTAGTATAGGACAGGGAGAAAATCAGCCCCAGCATTTT.

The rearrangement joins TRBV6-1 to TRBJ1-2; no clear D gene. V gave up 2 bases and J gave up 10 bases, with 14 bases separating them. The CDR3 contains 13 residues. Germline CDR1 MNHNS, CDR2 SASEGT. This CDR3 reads CASSERLNLPYTF. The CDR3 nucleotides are TGTGCCAGCAGTGAAAGACTAAACCTTCCCTACACCTTC.

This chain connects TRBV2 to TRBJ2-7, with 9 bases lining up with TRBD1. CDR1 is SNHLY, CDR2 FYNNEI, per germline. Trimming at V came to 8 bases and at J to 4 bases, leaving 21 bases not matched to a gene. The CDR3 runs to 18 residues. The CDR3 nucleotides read TGTGCCAGCCGGGGCGGGACAGGGCTTCAGTCCGCTAGTTACGAGCAGTACTTC. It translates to CASRGGTGLQSASYEQYF.

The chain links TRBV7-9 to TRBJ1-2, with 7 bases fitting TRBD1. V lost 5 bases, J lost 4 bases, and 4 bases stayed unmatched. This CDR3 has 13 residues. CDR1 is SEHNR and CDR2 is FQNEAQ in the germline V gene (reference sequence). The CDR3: CASSLQGPYGYTF. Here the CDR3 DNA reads TGTGCCAGCAGCCTACAGGGGCCCTATGGCTACACCTTC.